This paragraph reports one T cell receptor (beta chain). Its antigen remains unknown. This specimen belongs to a study of cytomegalovirus exposure and HLA in healthy donors. Study as a whole: Around 87 million unique TCRs, all from HLA-typed donors, were included in an early release of the data.

This CDR3 has 16 amino acids. CDR1 and CDR2 (germline): SGHRS, YFSETQ. V shed 0 bases and J 4 bases; nucleotides not matched to a gene: 4. The PCR ran on 60 Vbeta and 13 Jbeta primers. The assay was immunoSEQ multiplex PCR, and TCRdb's table has in-frame clones only and misses some. The repertoire includes about 67,000 clones, around 80% of them detected once, and over 9.5% sits in the top ten. Whole-study results and caveats: Most TCR sequences showed up rarely, but some public TCRs showed up in many donors. In a later analysis, V- and J-gene trimming of beta chains associated with a DCLRE1C missense variant, replicated independently. In a later analysis, specific HLA alleles were associated with approximately 17,000 TCR beta sequences at a 0.05 false discovery rate.

The sequence was collected from a man aged 35-49 years in good health and CMV-seronegative. The specimen was PBMCs. The gene calls are TRBV5-1 and TRBJ2-3; 11 bases are shared with TRBD2. The CDR3 coding sequence is TGCGCCAGCAGCTTGGAGCTAGCGGGGGGTGCAGATACGCAGTATTTT. This codes for CASSLELAGGADTQYF.